Sequencing of this T cell receptor (beta chain) was carried out in a study of blood T cell repertoires in COVID-19. Study at large: The study drew acute and convalescent COVID-19 samples from the United States, Italy and Spain.

Profiled with immunoSEQ multiplex PCR; TCRdb holds only in-frame clones, not every one. The sample consists of over 250,000 clones, roughly 87% of them appearing once. The germline gives CDR1 MNHNS, CDR2 SASEGT. The V and J ends lost 1 base and 4 bases respectively, with 13 bases between them. The CDR3 has 15 amino acids. Recovered participants had two consecutive negative NP/OP PCR tests, healthcare professional clearance, or symptom resolution. Sequenced input: PBMCs or T cells enriched from blood (not recorded which). The chain is built from TRBV6-1 and TRBJ1-2; maybe TRBD1 (6 bases). This TCR derives from a woman between 18 and 29 years old who had recovered from COVID-19. The CDR3 sequence: CASSEVGGAGYGYTF. The CDR3 DNA sequence: TGTGCCAGCAGTGAAGTTGGGGGCGCCGGCTATGGCTACACCTTC.